A single sample gave rise to the 27 T cell receptor beta chains below, sequenced in a study of blood T cell repertoires in COVID-19. Only in-frame clones appear in the TCRdb table, and some are missing; sequencing was by immunoSEQ multiplex PCR. The sample lists 100,000 to 150,000 clones, about 85% occurring once. The sample taken for sequencing was peripheral blood. These receptors all stem from a man aged 35-49 years with active or convalescent COVID-19.

This clone is a singleton in its sample. V usage is TRBV19 and J usage is TRBJ1-2; 8 nucleotides agree with TRBD1. V dropped 8 bases and J dropped 3; count of bases not matched to a gene: 8. Looked up from germline, CDR1 is LNHDA and CDR2 is SQIVND (reference sequence). This CDR3 is built from 14 residues. The CDR3 sequence: CASLGQGKDYGYTF. The CDR3 DNA follows: TGTGCCAGTCTCGGACAGGGCAAGGACTATGGCTACACCTTC.

The rearrangement links TRBV18 to TRBJ1-5, with D tentatively TRBD1 (6 bases). This CDR3 spans 14 amino acids. Germline CDR1 and CDR2: KGHSH and LQKENI. The V end lost 3 bases, the J end lost 7 bases, and 13 bases lay between the germline ends. The chain's CDR3 is CASSPPGGEQPQHF. The CDR3 DNA sequence: TGTGCCAGCTCACCTCCTGGGGGCGAGCAGCCCCAGCATTTT.

CDR3 nucleotides: TGTGCCACCAGTGACTCGGGCGAGGGAAAGAGAGTCCGCTACACCTTC. Protein: CATSDSGEGKRVRYTF. This chain connects TRBV24-1 to TRBJ1-2; D is undetermined. CDR1 is KGHDR, CDR2 SFDVKD, per germline. This CDR3 contains 16 residues. Trimming left V 4 bases short and J 9 bases short, with 23 bases between.

This rearrangement joins TRBV7-9 to TRBJ1-4; 7 nucleotides align to TRBD1. After removal of 5 bases from V and 10 bases from J, the junction contained 4 bases not matched to a gene. Germline loops: CDR1 SEHNR, CDR2 FQNEAQ (reference sequence). There are 12 residues in the CDR3. This chain's CDR3 is CASSPQGGKLFF. The CDR3, as DNA: TGTGCCAGCAGCCCTCAGGGGGGAAAACTGTTTTTT.

Only one count was recorded for this clone. V gene TRBV6-6 combines with J gene TRBJ2-1, with D maybe TRBD2 (5 bases). CDR3 length: 15 residues. Between the trimmed V and J ends, which lost 6 bases and 0 bases, there was a span of 12 bases. Germline values: CDR1 MNHNY, CDR2 SVGAGI (reference sequence). The CDR3 sequence: CASRRVEYSYNEQFF. The CDR3 nucleotides are TGTGCCAGCAGGAGGGTTGAATACTCCTACAATGAGCAGTTCTTC.

The rearrangement joins TRBV6-6 to TRBJ2-1, with 9 bases aligning to TRBD2. V trimming: 2 bases; J trimming: 7 bases; junction bases outside the gene matches: 6. Germline V gene sequence: CDR1 MNHNY, CDR2 SVGAGI (reference sequence). This CDR3 contains 15 residues. The CDR3 sequence: CASSYPSGGQNEQFF. The CDR3 DNA sequence: TGTGCCAGCAGTTACCCCAGCGGGGGGCAGAATGAGCAGTTCTTC.

This clone was recorded once. The V call is TRBV2, the J call TRBJ2-1; TRBD2 is a possible D gene (6 bases). Germline CDR1 is SNHLY and CDR2 is FYNNEI. V gave up 6 bases and J gave up 9 bases, with 15 bases separating them. The CDR3 length is 13 residues. CDR3 in amino acids: CASSPRGKSEQFF. The CDR3 nucleotides read TGTGCCAGCAGCCCCCGGGGGAAGAGTGAGCAGTTCTTC.

The chain combines TRBV24-1 with TRBJ2-1, with 13 bases aligning to TRBD2. The CDR3 totals 17 residues. Germline V gene lookup returns CDR1 KGHDR and CDR2 SFDVKD. Losses at the gene ends were 3 bases for V and 7 bases for J; bases not matched to a gene: 8. CDR3 coding DNA: TGTGCCACCAGTGATGTACCCGGGACTAGCGGGGCGAATGAGCAGTTCTTC. Its protein is CATSDVPGTSGANEQFF.

This clone was counted between two and nine times. V is TRBV11-2 and J is TRBJ1-1; D is perhaps TRBD1 (5 bases). The germline V and J ends were trimmed by 0 bases and 4 bases, with 12 bases remaining between them. The length of the CDR3 is 15 residues. Per the germline V gene, CDR1 is SGHAT and CDR2 is FQNNGV. The CDR3 sequence: CASSLDLSRVTEAFF. CDR3 sequence (DNA): TGTGCCAGCAGCTTAGATCTCAGCAGGGTCACTGAAGCTTTCTTT.

The chain links TRBV5-1 to TRBJ2-3; D is undetermined. The CDR3 sequence is 11 residues long. V lost 7 bases, J lost 6 bases, and 9 bases lay in between. From germline, CDR1 is SGHRS and CDR2 YFSETQ. CDR3 sequence: CASSESDTQYF. Here the CDR3 DNA reads TGCGCCAGCTCCGAGTCCGATACGCAGTATTTT. The full variable domain, its missing parts supplied by reference TRBV5-1 and TRBJ2-3, is KAGVTQTPRYLIKTRGQQVTLSCSPISGHRSVSWYQQTPGQGLQFLFEYFSETQRNKGNFPGRFSGRQFSNSRSEMNVSTLELGDSALYLCASSESDTQYFGPGTRLTVL.

This chain uses TRBV19 with TRBJ1-2; TRBD1 matches 10 bases. CDR1 LNHDA and CDR2 SQIVND come from the germline V gene (reference sequence). This CDR3 is 16 amino acids long. The V gene end was trimmed by 3 bases and the J gene end by 3 bases; junction bases not matched to a gene: 7. The CDR3 DNA follows: TGTGCCAGTAGTATCTTAGGGACAGGGGATGACTATGGCTACACCTTC. Protein sequence: CASSILGTGDDYGYTF.

This chain uses TRBV7-9 with TRBJ2-7, with TRBD1 identical over 9 bases. Germline CDR1 SEHNR, CDR2 FQNEAQ (reference sequence). This CDR3 has 15 amino acids. J lost 2 bases, V lost 3 bases, and 5 bases had no gene match. CDR3 region: CASSLTGGLAYEQYF. The CDR3 DNA follows: TGTGCCAGCAGCTTGACAGGGGGTCTCGCCTACGAGCAGTACTTC.

This sequence joins TRBV6-5 and TRBJ1-5; no clear D. CDR3 length equals 15 residues. CDR1 and CDR2 from the germline V gene are MNHEY and SVGAGI. V was clipped by 8 bases and J by 9 bases, with 23 bases between them. CDR3 bases: TGTGCCAGCTCCCCCATTCAGGCTGGTCGGCGGCCCCAGCATTTT. Translated, it gives CASSPIQAGRRPQHF.

This sequence joins TRBV5-1 and TRBJ2-6; the match to TRBD1 covers 9 bases. CDR1 and CDR2 from the germline V gene are SGHRS and YFSETQ. The CDR3 totals 15 residues. Trimming cost V 3 bases and J 2 bases; bases outside gene matches: 0. CDR3 nucleotides: TGCGCCAGCAGCTGGGACAGGGCTGGGGCCAACGTCCTGACTTTC. Amino acid sequence: CASSWDRAGANVLTF.

This clone appeared a single time. The CDR3: CASSQFGAGGQEQFF. CDR3 coding DNA: TGTGCCAGCAGCCAATTTGGGGCGGGGGGGCAGGAGCAGTTCTTC. The J gene is TRBJ2-1, the V gene TRBV3-1 (or the pseudogene TRBV3-2); TRBD2 agrees at 9 bases. CDR1 and CDR2 from the germline V gene are LGHDT and YNNKEL (reference sequence). Trimming removed 2 bases from V and 10 bases from J; junction bases left unmatched: 9. This CDR3 region has 15 residues.

The J gene is TRBJ1-6, the V gene TRBV18; weak D call: TRBD1 (5 bases). CDR3 length: 17 residues. CDR1 is KGHSH and CDR2 is LQKENI in the germline V gene. The ends were cut back, 2 bases at V and 3 bases at J, with 14 bases in the middle. The CDR3 sequence is CASSPFSGGLYNSPLHF. The CDR3 DNA reads TGTGCCAGCTCACCATTTAGCGGGGGACTCTATAATTCACCCCTCCACTTT.

The chain is built from TRBV12-3 or TRBV12-4 and TRBJ1-1; the D is unclear. The CDR3 covers 13 residues. The V end was cut by 6 bases, the J end by 11 bases, with 19 bases between. CDR3 protein: CASSPRRVLVAFF. The CDR3 DNA reads TGTGCCAGCAGCCCCCGGCGGGTCCTTGTTGCTTTCTTT.

The chain combines TRBV19 with TRBJ1-2, with TRBD1 matching 7 bases. V shed 8 bases, J shed 1 base, and the junction held 4 bases outside the gene matches. The V gene's germline CDR1 is LNHDA and CDR2 SQIVND (reference sequence). This CDR3 is built from 13 residues. CDR3 amino acids: CASLDRNNYGYTF. In nucleotides, the CDR3 is TGTGCCAGTCTGGACAGGAATAACTATGGCTACACCTTC.

This clone was counted only a few times. The CDR3 sequence: CASSLNSPGHHSYNEQFF. The CDR3 nucleotides are TGTGCCAGCAGCTTGAATTCCCCGGGACACCACTCCTACAATGAGCAGTTCTTC. This sequence joins TRBV7-9 and TRBJ2-1; possibly TRBD1 for D (6 bases). Germline CDR1 SEHNR, CDR2 FQNEAQ (reference sequence). V was shortened by 3 bases and J by 0 bases, with 18 bases between the two germline ends. This CDR3 has 18 residues.

The V gene is TRBV18, the J gene TRBJ2-1, with TRBD2 matching 10 bases. The CDR3 has 18 residues. The germline CDR1 and CDR2 sequences are KGHSH and LQKENI. Trimming cost V 5 bases and J 7 bases; bases outside gene matches: 17. The CDR3 reads CASSSQDPSGGGRNEQFF. CDR3 sequence (DNA): TGTGCCAGCTCATCACAGGACCCGAGCGGGGGGGGGCGGAATGAGCAGTTCTTC.

J is TRBJ2-1 and V is TRBV10-2; 8 bases agree with TRBD1. The CDR3 covers 14 residues. The V and J ends lost 8 bases and 3 bases, in that order; junction bases with no gene match: 6. CDR1 WSHSY and CDR2 SAAADI come from the germline V gene. The CDR3 spells CASGVGQVYNEQFF. In DNA form, the CDR3 reads TGCGCCAGCGGAGTGGGACAGGTCTACAATGAGCAGTTCTTC.

This clone has just one count. The J gene is TRBJ2-7, the V gene TRBV5-4; perhaps TRBD1 as D (5 bases). With 4 bases removed from V and 3 bases from J, the gap between germline ends came to 14 bases. CDR1 is SGHNT and CDR2 is YYREEE in the germline V gene (reference sequence). CDR3 length equals 14 residues. The CDR3 bases are TGTGCCAGCAGCCTCCTCCAGGGAAACTACGAGCAGTACTTC. Encoded protein: CASSLLQGNYEQYF.

This chain links TRBV18 with TRBJ1-6; D is unclear. Trimming left V 0 bases short and J 0 bases short, with 9 bases between. The length of the CDR3 is 17 residues. CDR1 and CDR2 from the germline V gene are KGHSH and LQKENI. The CDR3 DNA reads TGTGCCAGCTCACCACCTATAACGAGCTCCTATAATTCACCCCTCCACTTT. This translates into CASSPPITSSYNSPLHF.

In its sample, this clone was seen a few times. This sequence joins TRBV11-2 and TRBJ2-7, with 7 positions matching TRBD1. Germline-derived CDR1 and CDR2 are SGHAT and FQNNGV. CDR3 size: 17 residues. V lost 0 bases to trimming and J lost 5 bases; unmatched junction nucleotides: 13. CDR3 bases: TGTGCCAGCAGCTTAGAACTAGACAGGGTTTATCGGGACGAGCAGTACTTC. Translating gives CASSLELDRVYRDEQYF.

V usage is TRBV30 and J usage is TRBJ1-1; D is possibly TRBD1 (5 bases). There are 18 residues in the CDR3. Germline CDR1 reads GTSNPN; CDR2 reads SVGIG (reference sequence). V was pared by 3 bases and J by 0 bases, with 23 bases between. CDR3 DNA: TGTGCCTGGAGCTTCCGTGGTGTAGCAGGGAATATGAACACTGAAGCTTTCTTT. The encoded protein is CAWSFRGVAGNMNTEAFF.

V is TRBV19 and J is TRBJ2-1; tentative D call: TRBD2 (6 bases). In germline, CDR1 is LNHDA, CDR2 SQIVND (reference sequence). This CDR3 contains 14 residues. The germline V and J ends were trimmed by 3 bases and 5 bases, with 11 bases remaining between them. The CDR3 region is CASSIVGGDNEQFF. CDR3 in DNA: TGTGCCAGTAGTATTGTGGGGGGTGACAATGAGCAGTTCTTC.

This chain joins TRBV20-1 and TRBJ2-3; D perhaps matches TRBD1 (6 bases). Germline V gives CDR1 DFQATT, CDR2 SNEGSKA (reference sequence). V was shortened by 3 bases and J by 6 bases, with 16 bases between the two germline ends. CDR3 size: 14 residues. CDR3 amino acids: CSASRPGDMDTQYF. CDR3 nucleotide sequence: TGCAGTGCTAGTAGGCCAGGGGATATGGATACGCAGTATTTT.